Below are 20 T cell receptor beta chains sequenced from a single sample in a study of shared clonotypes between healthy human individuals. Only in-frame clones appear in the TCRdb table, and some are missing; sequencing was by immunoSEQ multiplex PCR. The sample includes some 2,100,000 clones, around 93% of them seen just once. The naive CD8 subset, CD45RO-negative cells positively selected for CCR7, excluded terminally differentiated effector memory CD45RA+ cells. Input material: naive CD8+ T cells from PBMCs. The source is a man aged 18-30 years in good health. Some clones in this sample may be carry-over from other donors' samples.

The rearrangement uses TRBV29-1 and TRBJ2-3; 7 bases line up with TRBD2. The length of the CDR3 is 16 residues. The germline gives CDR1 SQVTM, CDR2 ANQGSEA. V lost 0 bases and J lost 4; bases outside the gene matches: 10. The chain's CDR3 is CSVEDLWGGVADTQYF. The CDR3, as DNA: TGCAGCGTTGAAGATCTCTGGGGGGGTGTAGCAGATACGCAGTATTTT.

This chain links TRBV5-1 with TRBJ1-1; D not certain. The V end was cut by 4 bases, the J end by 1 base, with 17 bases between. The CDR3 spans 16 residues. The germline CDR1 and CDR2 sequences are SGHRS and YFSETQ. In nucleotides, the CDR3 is TGCGCCAGCAGCCCTGGATCAAGGGCTGAGAACACTGAAGCTTTCTTT. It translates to CASSPGSRAENTEAFF.

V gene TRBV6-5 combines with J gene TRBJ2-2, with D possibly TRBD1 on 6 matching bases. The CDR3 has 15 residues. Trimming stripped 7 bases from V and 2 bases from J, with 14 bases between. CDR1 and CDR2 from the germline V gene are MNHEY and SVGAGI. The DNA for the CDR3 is TGTGCCAGCACCCCCCTCAGGGGAAACACCGGGGAGCTGTTTTTT. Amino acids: CASTPLRGNTGELFF.

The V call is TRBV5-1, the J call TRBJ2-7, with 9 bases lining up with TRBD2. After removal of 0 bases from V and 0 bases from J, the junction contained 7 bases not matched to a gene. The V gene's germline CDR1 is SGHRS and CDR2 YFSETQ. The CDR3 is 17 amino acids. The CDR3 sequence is CASSLDRLAGLSYEQYF. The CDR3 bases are TGCGCCAGCAGCTTGGATCGGCTAGCGGGACTCTCCTACGAGCAGTACTTC.

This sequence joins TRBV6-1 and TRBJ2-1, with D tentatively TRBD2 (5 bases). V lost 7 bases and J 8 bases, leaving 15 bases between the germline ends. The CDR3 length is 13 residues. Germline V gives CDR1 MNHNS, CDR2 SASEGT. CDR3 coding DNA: TGTGCCAGCAAATGGACTTCAGTCCATGAGCAGTTCTTC. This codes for CASKWTSVHEQFF.

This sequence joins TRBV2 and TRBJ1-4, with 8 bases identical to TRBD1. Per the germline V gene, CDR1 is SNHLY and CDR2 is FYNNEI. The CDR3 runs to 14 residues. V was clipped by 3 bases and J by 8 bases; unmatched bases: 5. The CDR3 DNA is TGTGCCAGCAGTGATGGCCAGGGGGCGGAAAAACTGTTTTTT. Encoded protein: CASSDGQGAEKLFF.

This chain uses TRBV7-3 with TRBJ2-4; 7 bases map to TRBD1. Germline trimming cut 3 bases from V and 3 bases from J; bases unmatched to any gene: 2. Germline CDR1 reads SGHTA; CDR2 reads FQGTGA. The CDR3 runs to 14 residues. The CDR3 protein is CASSFRDSKNIQYF. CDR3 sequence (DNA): TGTGCCAGCAGCTTCCGGGACAGCAAAAACATTCAGTACTTC.

In DNA form, the CDR3 reads TGCGCCAGCAGCCAAGAAACAGACGGAATCATGGCCTACGAGCAGTACTTC. This translates into CASSQETDGIMAYEQYF. The rearrangement uses TRBV4-3 and TRBJ2-5; unclear D gene. The end of the DNA aligns better with TRBJ2-7, so the J call may be wrong. Germline-derived CDR1 and CDR2 are LGHNA and YSLEER. This CDR3 region has 17 residues.

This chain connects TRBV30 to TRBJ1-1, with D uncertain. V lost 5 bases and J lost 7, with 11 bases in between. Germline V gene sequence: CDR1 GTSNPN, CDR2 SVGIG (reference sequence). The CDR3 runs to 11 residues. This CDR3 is CAWGPPDEAFF. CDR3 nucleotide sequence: TGTGCCTGGGGGCCCCCAGATGAAGCTTTCTTT.

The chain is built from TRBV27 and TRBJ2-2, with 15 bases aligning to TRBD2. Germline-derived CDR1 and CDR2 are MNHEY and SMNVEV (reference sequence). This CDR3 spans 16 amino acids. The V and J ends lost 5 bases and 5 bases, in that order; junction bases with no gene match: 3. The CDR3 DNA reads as TGTGCCAGCAGTCAAGGGACTAGCGGGAGGACCGGGGAGCTGTTTTTT. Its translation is CASSQGTSGRTGELFF.

CDR3 DNA sequence: TGTGCCAGGAACCGGGCCAACTACGAGCAGTACTTC. Its translation: CARNRANYEQYF. This rearrangement joins TRBV28 to TRBJ2-7, with no clear D. The CDR3 has 12 residues. Germline lookup yields CDR1 MDHEN and CDR2 SYDVKM. The V gene lost 9 bases and the J gene lost 3 bases, with 12 bases spanning the gap.

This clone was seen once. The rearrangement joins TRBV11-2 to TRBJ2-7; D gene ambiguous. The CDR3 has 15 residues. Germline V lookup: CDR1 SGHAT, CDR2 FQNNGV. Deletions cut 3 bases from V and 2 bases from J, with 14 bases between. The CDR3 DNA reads TGTGCCAGCAGCTTGGCCCTGGCGACGACCTACGAGCAGTACTTC. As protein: CASSLALATTYEQYF.

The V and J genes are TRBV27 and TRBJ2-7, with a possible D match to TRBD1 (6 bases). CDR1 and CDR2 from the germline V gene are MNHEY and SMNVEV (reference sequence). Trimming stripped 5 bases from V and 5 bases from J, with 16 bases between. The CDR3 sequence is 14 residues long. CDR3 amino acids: CASSLRGIGNEQYF. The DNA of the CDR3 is TGTGCCAGCAGTCTGAGGGGGATCGGGAACGAGCAGTACTTC.

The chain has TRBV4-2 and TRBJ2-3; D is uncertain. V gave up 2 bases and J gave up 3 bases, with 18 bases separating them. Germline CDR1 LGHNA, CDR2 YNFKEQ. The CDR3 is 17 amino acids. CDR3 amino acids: CASSQQPRPLRTDTQYF. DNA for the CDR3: TGTGCCAGCAGCCAACAACCTAGACCGCTACGGACAGATACGCAGTATTTT.

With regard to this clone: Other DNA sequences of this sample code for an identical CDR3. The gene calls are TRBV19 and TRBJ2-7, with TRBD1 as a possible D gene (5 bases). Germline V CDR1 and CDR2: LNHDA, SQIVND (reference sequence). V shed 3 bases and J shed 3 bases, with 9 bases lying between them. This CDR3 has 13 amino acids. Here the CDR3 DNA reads TGTGCCAGTAGTATCGGCAGGGACTACGAGCAGTACTTC. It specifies CASSIGRDYEQYF.

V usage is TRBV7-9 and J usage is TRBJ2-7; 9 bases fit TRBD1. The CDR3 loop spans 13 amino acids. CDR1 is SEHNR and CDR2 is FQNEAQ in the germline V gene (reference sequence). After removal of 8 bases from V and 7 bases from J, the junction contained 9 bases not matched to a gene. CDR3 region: CASQGTGLGEQYF. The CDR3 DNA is TGTGCCAGCCAAGGGACAGGGTTGGGAGAGCAGTACTTC. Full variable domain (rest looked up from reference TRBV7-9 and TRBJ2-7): DTGVSQNPRHKITKRGQNVTFRCDPISEHNRLYWYRQTLGQGPEFLTYFQNEAQLEKSRLLSDRFSAERPKGSFSTLEIQRTEQGDSAMYLCASQGTGLGEQYFGPGTRLTVT.

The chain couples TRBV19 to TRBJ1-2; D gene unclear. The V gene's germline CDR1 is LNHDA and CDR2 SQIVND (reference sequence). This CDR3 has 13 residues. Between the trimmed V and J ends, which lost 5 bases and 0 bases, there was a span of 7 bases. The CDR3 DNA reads TGTGCCAGTAGTTTGACACCTAACTATGGCTACACCTTC. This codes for CASSLTPNYGYTF.

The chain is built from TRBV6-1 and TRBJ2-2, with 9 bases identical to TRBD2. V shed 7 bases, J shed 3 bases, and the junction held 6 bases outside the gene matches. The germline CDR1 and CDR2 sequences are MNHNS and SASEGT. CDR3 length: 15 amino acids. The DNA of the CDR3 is TGTGCCAGCACCGCGGGACTAGCTTACACCGGGGAGCTGTTTTTT. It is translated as CASTAGLAYTGELFF.

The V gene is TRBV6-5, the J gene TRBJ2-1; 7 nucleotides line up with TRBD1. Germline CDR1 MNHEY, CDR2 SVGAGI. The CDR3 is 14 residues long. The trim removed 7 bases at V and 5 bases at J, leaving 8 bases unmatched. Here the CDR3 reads CASTQGGENNEQFF. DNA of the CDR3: TGTGCCAGCACCCAAGGGGGCGAAAACAATGAGCAGTTCTTC.

The CDR3 region has the DNA TGTGCCAGCACCGGGCCCGGGGGGGAGACCCAGTACTTC. This gives the protein CASTGPGGETQYF. The chain combines TRBV2 with TRBJ2-5; 7 positions match TRBD2. The CDR3 totals 13 residues. V was pared by 7 bases and J by 5 bases, with 7 bases of the junction left unmatched. The germline gives CDR1 SNHLY, CDR2 FYNNEI.